These 15 T cell receptor beta chains came from one sample sequenced in a study of shared clonotypes between healthy human individuals. Cells designated naive CD8 were CD45RO-negative and were positively selected for CCR7, with terminally differentiated effector memory CD45RA+ cells excluded. Data came from immunoSEQ multiplex PCR; TCRdb stores just in-frame clones and leaves some out. The sample records some 2 million clones, around 96% being singletons. The sequencing input was naive CD8+ T cells sorted from blood. The source is a man in his late teens or twenties in good health.

The chain recombines TRBV15 with TRBJ2-7; 7 bases match TRBD1. CDR3 length: 16 amino acids. Unmatched junction bases numbered 10, after V lost 3 bases and J lost 2 bases. Germline V CDR1 and CDR2: LNHNV, YYDKDF (reference sequence). The CDR3 coding sequence is TGTGCCACCAGCAGCCCCCGGGGACAGCGACCCTACGAGCAGTACTTC. This gives the protein CATSSPRGQRPYEQYF.

Remarks on this clone: Other DNA sequences in this specimen translate into the identical CDR3. CDR3 protein: CAWSLTGEEQYF. In DNA, the CDR3 is TGTGCCTGGAGTCTTACAGGGGAAGAGCAGTACTTC. The J gene is TRBJ2-7, the V gene TRBV30; the match to TRBD1 covers 7 bases. Trimming took 2 bases from V and 7 from J; bases not matched to a gene: 5. Germline CDR1 GTSNPN, CDR2 SVGIG (reference sequence). The CDR3 is 12 amino acids.

The rearrangement joins TRBV28 to TRBJ2-1; 14 nucleotides agree with TRBD2. This CDR3 region has 14 residues. J was trimmed by 8 bases and V by 6 bases; bases with no gene match: 3. Germline loops: CDR1 MDHEN, CDR2 SYDVKM. CDR3 nucleotide sequence: TGTGCCAGCAGCCGACTAGCGGGGGGGCATGAGCAGTTCTTC. Residues: CASSRLAGGHEQFF.

The V and J genes are TRBV6-4 and TRBJ2-1; a possible D gene is TRBD2 (5 bases). V was cut by 7 bases and J by 3 bases, with 19 bases left in between. The length of the CDR3 is 16 residues. The V gene's germline CDR1 is MRHNA and CDR2 SNTAGT. DNA for the CDR3: TGTGCCAGCAATCCATTTGGGCTAGCTATCTACAATGAGCAGTTCTTC. It specifies CASNPFGLAIYNEQFF.

To note about this clone: At the DNA level, this CDR3 is encoded by other sequences in the same sample as well. The chain has TRBV30 and TRBJ1-1, with 7 bases that match TRBD1. The CDR3 totals 12 residues. The germline V gene has CDR1 GTSNPN and CDR2 SVGIG (reference sequence). With V trimmed by 0 bases and J by 7 bases, 2 bases remained unmatched. The CDR3 DNA is TGTGCCTGGAGTGTGACAGGGAGTGAAGCTTTCTTT. Translated: CAWSVTGSEAFF. The complete variable domain, with remaining parts taken from reference TRBV30 and TRBJ1-1, reads SQTIHQWPATLVQPVGSPLSLECTVEGTSNPNLYWYRQAAGRGLQLLFYSVGIGQISSEVPQNLSASRPQDRQFILSSKKLLLSDSGFYLCAWSVTGSEAFFGQGTRLTVV.

Concerning this clone: Other DNA sequences in the sample encode the same CDR3. V is TRBV6-6 and J is TRBJ1-2; D unresolved. Germline V gene sequence: CDR1 MNHNY, CDR2 SVGAGI (reference sequence). This CDR3 contains 13 residues. Trimming stripped 0 bases from V and 8 bases from J, with 10 bases between. The CDR3 DNA is TGTGCCAGCAGTTACTCGGAGGGCGGAGGCTACACCTTC. Its protein product is CASSYSEGGGYTF.

This clone has more than one count but fewer than ten. The genes are TRBV7-9 and TRBJ2-7; no clear D gene. From germline, CDR1 is SEHNR and CDR2 FQNEAQ (reference sequence). Trimming removed 5 bases from V and 0 bases from J, with 8 bases in between. CDR3 length equals 13 residues. This chain's CDR3 is CASSNPSSYEQYF. The CDR3 DNA follows: TGTGCCAGCAGCAATCCGAGCTCCTACGAGCAGTACTTC.

This clone has a single count. The V gene is TRBV2, the J gene TRBJ2-7; 7 nucleotides line up with TRBD1. This CDR3 is built from 12 residues. CDR1 is SNHLY, CDR2 FYNNEI, per germline. Trimming took 7 bases from V and 6 from J; bases not matched to a gene: 6. CDR3 in amino acids: CASTQGDFEQYF. In nucleotides, the CDR3 is TGTGCCAGCACCCAGGGGGATTTCGAGCAGTACTTC.

The chain employs TRBV27 and TRBJ1-2, with D uncertain. The germline gives CDR1 MNHEY, CDR2 SMNVEV (reference sequence). V dropped 2 bases and J dropped 5 bases, with 15 bases sitting between them. The CDR3 consists of 15 residues. This CDR3 reads CASSLVAWAEYGYTF. The CDR3 DNA follows: TGTGCCAGCAGTTTAGTGGCCTGGGCGGAGTATGGCTACACCTTC.

The chain is built from TRBV10-1 and TRBJ2-2; D possibly corresponds to TRBD1 (5 bases). The germline V gene has CDR1 WNHNN and CDR2 SYGVQD (reference sequence). The CDR3 length is 15 residues. V lost 7 bases and J 1 base, leaving 13 bases between the germline ends. CDR3 in DNA: TGCGCCAGCACCAGGGCTCATGTGAACACCGGGGAGCTGTTTTTT. Encoded protein: CASTRAHVNTGELFF.

The chain is built from TRBV27 and TRBJ2-7, with 11 bases that match TRBD1. Trimming cost V 6 bases and J 5 bases; bases outside gene matches: 9. The germline gives CDR1 MNHEY, CDR2 SMNVEV (reference sequence). The CDR3 loop spans 15 amino acids. CDR3 protein: CASRQGTGGMDEQYF. CDR3 coding DNA: TGTGCCAGCAGACAGGGGACAGGGGGTATGGACGAGCAGTACTTC.

This sequence joins TRBV5-1 and TRBJ2-7, with 9 positions matching TRBD1. The germline CDR1 and CDR2 sequences are SGHRS and YFSETQ. This CDR3 spans 16 amino acids. V dropped 0 bases and J dropped 5; count of bases not matched to a gene: 9. The CDR3 bases are TGCGCCAGCAGCTTGGCCGAGACAGGGGGAATCGACGAGCAGTACTTC. This sequence encodes CASSLAETGGIDEQYF.

The chain uses TRBV5-4 and TRBJ2-7; the D gene could be TRBD1 or TRBD2 (6 bases each). This CDR3 region has 14 residues. CDR1 and CDR2 from the germline V gene are SGHNT and YYREEE (reference sequence). V lost 4 bases and J lost 5, with 16 bases in between. DNA for the CDR3: TGTGCCAGCAGCCCGGAAGAAGGGGGGAACGAGCAGTACTTC. It is translated as CASSPEEGGNEQYF.

The chain is built from TRBV19 and TRBJ1-5, with unresolved D. The CDR3 consists of 14 residues. Germline CDR1 is LNHDA and CDR2 is SQIVND (reference sequence). Between the trimmed V and J ends, which lost 5 bases and 0 bases, there was a span of 8 bases. Written as DNA, the CDR3 is TGTGCCAGTAGTTTTGGTCCTAGCAATCAGCCCCAGCATTTT. Translating it yields CASSFGPSNQPQHF.

In regard to this clone: Other DNA sequences of this sample code for an identical CDR3. The chain joins TRBV7-9 to TRBJ2-5; D gene uncertain. The germline gives CDR1 SEHNR, CDR2 FQNEAQ (reference sequence). The CDR3 length is 12 residues. With 2 bases removed from V and 4 bases from J, the gap between germline ends came to 5 bases. CDR3 nucleotide sequence: TGTGCCAGCAGCTTACTGGGAGAGACCCAGTACTTC. Translation gives CASSLLGETQYF.